The 12 T cell receptor beta chains below were found in one sample sequenced in a study of monozygotic twins with inflammatory bowel disease. After re-calling the 5' RACE reads, TCRdb lists one entry per CDR3 protein, DNA absent. This repertoire includes 420,000 or so distinct CDR3 sequences. Sequencing input: blood. These receptors all come from a human donor with ulcerative colitis or Crohn's disease, or a healthy co-twin of an affected twin (not recorded which).

V gene TRBV30 combines with J gene TRBJ1-5; absent DNA, TCRdb's TRBD1 call cannot be checked. Germline CDR1 and CDR2: GTSNPN and SVGIG (reference sequence). This CDR3 has 16 amino acids. CDR3 in amino acids: CAWSEAGTGGGQPQHF.

The V gene is TRBV5-1, the J gene TRBJ2-2; the D call of TRBD2 rests on TCRdb alone, since no DNA is present to check it. The germline V gene encodes CDR1 SGHRS and CDR2 YFSETQ. This CDR3 is 14 amino acids long. CDR3 sequence reads: CASSREGNTGELFF.

The V and J genes are TRBV5-1 and TRBJ2-7. CDR3 length equals 14 residues. The germline CDR1 and CDR2 sequences are SGHRS and YFSETQ. The CDR3 reads CASSLDPSSYEQYF. The entire variable domain, with the rest obtained from reference TRBV5-1 and TRBJ2-7, is as follows: KAGVTQTPRYLIKTRGQQVTLSCSPISGHRSVSWYQQTPGQGLQFLFEYFSETQRNKGNFPGRFSGRQFSNSRSEMNVSTLELGDSALYLCASSLDPSSYEQYFGPGTRLTVT.

CDR3 in amino acids: CASSVHGGITDTQYF. V is TRBV9 and J is TRBJ2-3; TCRdb's assignment of TRBD1 cannot be checked, as there is no DNA. Per the germline V gene, CDR1 is SGDLS and CDR2 is YYNGEE. This CDR3 has 15 amino acids.

The chain uses TRBV5-4 and TRBJ2-5; the D call of TRBD1 rests on TCRdb alone, since no DNA is present to check it. Germline V CDR1 and CDR2: SGHNT, YYREEE (reference sequence). The CDR3 has 16 residues. The CDR3 protein is CASSEGDRRGTGSQYF.

The rearrangement uses TRBV6-2 or TRBV6-3 and TRBJ2-1; TCRdb outputs TRBD1, but without DNA this stays unchecked. Looked up from germline, CDR1 is MNHEY and CDR2 is SVGEGT. The CDR3 is 16 residues long. The CDR3 is CASIPELGARYNEQFF.

The chain recombines TRBV20-1 with TRBJ1-1; TCRdb outputs TRBD1, but without DNA this stays unchecked. The CDR3 runs to 13 residues. The germline V gene encodes CDR1 DFQATT and CDR2 SNEGSKA (reference sequence). The CDR3 loop is CSAETGLATEAFF.

This rearrangement joins TRBV12-3 or TRBV12-4 to TRBJ2-3; TCRdb gives TRBD2 as the D gene, but with no DNA this cannot be confirmed. CDR3 size: 15 residues. The CDR3 here is CASSPKREAVDTQYF.

This chain joins TRBV5-1 and TRBJ2-2; TCRdb names TRBD2, which stays unverified in the absence of DNA. The CDR3 runs to 18 residues. Germline lookup yields CDR1 SGHRS and CDR2 YFSETQ. CDR3 amino acids: CASSELAGGVLNTGELFF.

The chain is built from TRBV6-1 and TRBJ1-1; the TCRdb D gene call, TRBD1, has no DNA to confirm it. Germline V CDR1 and CDR2: MNHNS, SASEGT. The CDR3 is 16 residues long. The CDR3: CASRGQGGFRNTEAFF.

The chain employs TRBV18 and TRBJ2-7; there is no DNA to check the TCRdb D call of TRBD1. This CDR3 comprises 14 residues. Germline CDR1 KGHSH, CDR2 LQKENI. The CDR3 spells CASSPRPQGGEQYF. The full variable domain, completed using reference TRBV18 and TRBJ2-7, is NAGVMQNPRHLVRRRGQEARLRCSPMKGHSHVYWYRQLPEEGLKFMVYLQKENIIDESGMPKERFSAEFPKEGPSILRIQQVVRGDSAAYFCASSPRPQGGEQYFGPGTRLTVT.

The chain recombines TRBV5-4 with TRBJ2-3; TCRdb's assignment of TRBD1 cannot be checked, as there is no DNA. Germline CDR1 and CDR2: SGHNT and YYREEE (reference sequence). The CDR3 is 15 residues long. This CDR3 is CASSLLLGRSDTQYF.